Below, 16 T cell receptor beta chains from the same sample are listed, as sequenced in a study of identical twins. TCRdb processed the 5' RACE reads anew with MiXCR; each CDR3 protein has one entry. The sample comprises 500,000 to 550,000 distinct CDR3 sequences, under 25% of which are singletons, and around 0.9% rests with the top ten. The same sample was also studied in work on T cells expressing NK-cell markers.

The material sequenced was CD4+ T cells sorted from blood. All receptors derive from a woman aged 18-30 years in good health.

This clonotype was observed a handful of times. The CDR3 DNA reads TGTGCCAGCAGCGTAGAGGGCGGTGTTCCCGGGGAGCTGTTTTTT. Translation: CASSVEGGVPGELFF. The V call is TRBV9, the J call TRBJ2-2; D call uncertain. Germline-derived CDR1 and CDR2 are SGDLS and YYNGEE. The CDR3 is 15 amino acids. Trimming took 0 bases from V and 6 from J, leaving 12 bases between them. The variable domain in full, with the rest retrieved from reference TRBV9 and TRBJ2-2, is DSGVTQTPKHLITATGQRVTLRCSPRSGDLSVYWYQQSLDQGLQFLIQYYNGEERAKGNILERFSAQQFPDLHSELNLSSLELGDSALYFCASSVEGGVPGELFFGEGSRLTVL.

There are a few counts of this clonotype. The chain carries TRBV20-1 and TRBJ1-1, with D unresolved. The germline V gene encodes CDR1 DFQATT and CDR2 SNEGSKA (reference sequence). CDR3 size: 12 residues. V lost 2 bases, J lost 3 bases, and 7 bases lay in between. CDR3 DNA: TGCAGTGCTAGATCCGGGTACACTGAAGCTTTCTTT. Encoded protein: CSARSGYTEAFF.

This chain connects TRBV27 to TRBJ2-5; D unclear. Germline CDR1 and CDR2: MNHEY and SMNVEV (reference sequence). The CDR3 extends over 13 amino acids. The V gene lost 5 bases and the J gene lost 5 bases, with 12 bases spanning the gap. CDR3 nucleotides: TGTGCCAGCAGTCTCAGACGCCTGGAGACCCAGTACTTC. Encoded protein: CASSLRRLETQYF.

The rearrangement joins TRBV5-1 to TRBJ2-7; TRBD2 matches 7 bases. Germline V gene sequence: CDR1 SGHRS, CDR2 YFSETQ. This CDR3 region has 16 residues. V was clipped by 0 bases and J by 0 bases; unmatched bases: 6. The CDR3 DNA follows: TGCGCCAGCAGCTTGGGCTGGGAGGGGTACTCCTACGAGCAGTACTTC. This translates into CASSLGWEGYSYEQYF.

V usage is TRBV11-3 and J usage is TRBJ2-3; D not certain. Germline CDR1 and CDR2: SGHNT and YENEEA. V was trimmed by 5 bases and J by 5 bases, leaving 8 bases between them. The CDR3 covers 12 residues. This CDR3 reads CASSTVRDTQYF. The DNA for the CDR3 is TGTGCCAGCAGCACAGTCCGAGATACGCAGTATTTT.

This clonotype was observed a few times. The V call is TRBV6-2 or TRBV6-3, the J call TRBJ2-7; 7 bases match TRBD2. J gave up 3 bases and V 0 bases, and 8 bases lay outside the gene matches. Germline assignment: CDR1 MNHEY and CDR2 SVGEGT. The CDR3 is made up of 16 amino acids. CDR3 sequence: CASSYSGGNHLYEQYF. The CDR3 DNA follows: TGTGCCAGCAGTTACTCGGGAGGGAATCACCTCTACGAGCAGTACTTC.

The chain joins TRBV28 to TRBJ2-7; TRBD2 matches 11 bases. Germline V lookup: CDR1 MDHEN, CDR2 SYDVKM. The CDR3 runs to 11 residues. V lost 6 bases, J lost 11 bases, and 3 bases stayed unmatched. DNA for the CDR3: TGTGCCAGCAGGTCGACTAGCGGGGAGTACTTC. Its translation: CASRSTSGEYF.

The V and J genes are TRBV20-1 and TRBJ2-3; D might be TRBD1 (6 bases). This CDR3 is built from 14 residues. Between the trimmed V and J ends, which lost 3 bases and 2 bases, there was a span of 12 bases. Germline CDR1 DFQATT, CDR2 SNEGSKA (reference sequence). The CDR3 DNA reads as TGCAGTGCTAGGGCAGGGGTGTCCACAGATACGCAGTATTTT. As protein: CSARAGVSTDTQYF.

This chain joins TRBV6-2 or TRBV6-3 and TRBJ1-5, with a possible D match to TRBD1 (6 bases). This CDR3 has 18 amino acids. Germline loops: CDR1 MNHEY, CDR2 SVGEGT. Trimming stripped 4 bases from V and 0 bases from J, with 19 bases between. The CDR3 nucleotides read TGTGCCAGCAGTTCCACCTTGGGCAGGGGTCATAGCAATCAGCCCCAGCATTTT. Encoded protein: CASSSTLGRGHSNQPQHF.

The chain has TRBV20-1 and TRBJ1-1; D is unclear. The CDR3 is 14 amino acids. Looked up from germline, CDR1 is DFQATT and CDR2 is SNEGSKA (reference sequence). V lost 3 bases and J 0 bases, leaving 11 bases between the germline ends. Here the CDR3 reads CSASPLSMNTEAFF. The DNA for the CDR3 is TGCAGTGCTAGCCCGTTATCAATGAACACTGAAGCTTTCTTT.

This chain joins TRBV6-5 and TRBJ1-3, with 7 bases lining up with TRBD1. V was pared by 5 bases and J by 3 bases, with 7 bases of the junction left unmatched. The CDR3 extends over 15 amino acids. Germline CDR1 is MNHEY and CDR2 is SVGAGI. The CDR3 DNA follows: TGTGCCAGCAGTCACCGACAGGGTGGTGGAAACACCATATATTTT. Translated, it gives CASSHRQGGGNTIYF.

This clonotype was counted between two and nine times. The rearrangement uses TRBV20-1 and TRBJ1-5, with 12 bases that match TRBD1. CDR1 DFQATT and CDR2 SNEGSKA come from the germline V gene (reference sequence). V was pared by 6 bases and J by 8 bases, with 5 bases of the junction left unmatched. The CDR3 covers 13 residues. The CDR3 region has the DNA TGCAGTGCGGGGACAGGGGGCTATGAGCCCCAGCATTTT. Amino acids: CSAGTGGYEPQHF.

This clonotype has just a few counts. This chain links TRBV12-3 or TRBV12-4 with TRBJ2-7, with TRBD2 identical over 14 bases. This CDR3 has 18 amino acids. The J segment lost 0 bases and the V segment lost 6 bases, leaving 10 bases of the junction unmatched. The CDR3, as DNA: TGTGCCAGCAGCCGAAGACTAGCGGGAGGGCCAGGCTCCTACGAGCAGTACTTC. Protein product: CASSRRLAGGPGSYEQYF.

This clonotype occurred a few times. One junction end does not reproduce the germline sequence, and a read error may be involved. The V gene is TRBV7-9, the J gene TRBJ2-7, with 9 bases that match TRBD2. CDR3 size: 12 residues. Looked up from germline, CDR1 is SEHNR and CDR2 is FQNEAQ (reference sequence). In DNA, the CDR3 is TGTGCCAGCAGCTTTGAAACTAGCGGGTTGTTCTTC. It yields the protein CASSFETSGLFF.

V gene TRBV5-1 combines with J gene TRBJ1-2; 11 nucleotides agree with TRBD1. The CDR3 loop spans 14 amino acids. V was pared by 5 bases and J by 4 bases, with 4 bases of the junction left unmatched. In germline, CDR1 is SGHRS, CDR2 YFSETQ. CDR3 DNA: TGCGCCAGCAGAACCGGGACAGGGGGCTATGGCTACACCTTC. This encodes CASRTGTGGYGYTF.

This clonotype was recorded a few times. CDR3 nucleotides: TGTGCCAGCAGTGAATACGCTAGCGGGAGTAGACACAATGAGCAGTTCTTC. Amino acid sequence: CASSEYASGSRHNEQFF. The V gene is TRBV6-1, the J gene TRBJ2-1; 10 positions match TRBD2. With V trimmed by 2 bases and J by 5 bases, 9 bases remained unmatched. The CDR3 consists of 17 residues. Looked up from germline, CDR1 is MNHNS and CDR2 is SASEGT.